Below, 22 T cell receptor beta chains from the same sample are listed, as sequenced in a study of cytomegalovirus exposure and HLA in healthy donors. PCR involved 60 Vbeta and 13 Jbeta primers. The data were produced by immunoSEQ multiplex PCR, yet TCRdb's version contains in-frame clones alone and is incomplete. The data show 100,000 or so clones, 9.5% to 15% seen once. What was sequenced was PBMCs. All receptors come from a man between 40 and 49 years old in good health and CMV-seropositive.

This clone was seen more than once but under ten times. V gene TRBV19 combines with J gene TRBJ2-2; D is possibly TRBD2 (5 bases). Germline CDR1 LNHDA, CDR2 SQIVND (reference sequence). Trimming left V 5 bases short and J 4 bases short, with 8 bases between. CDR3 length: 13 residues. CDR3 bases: TGTGCCAGTAGTGCTAGCCTCACCGGGGAGCTGTTTTTT. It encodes CASSASLTGELFF. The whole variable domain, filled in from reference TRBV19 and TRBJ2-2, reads DGGITQSPKYLFRKEGQNVTLSCEQNLNHDAMYWYRQDPGQGLRLIYYSQIVNDFQKGDIAEGYSVSREKKESFPLTVTSAQKNPTAFYLCASSASLTGELFFGEGSRLTVL.

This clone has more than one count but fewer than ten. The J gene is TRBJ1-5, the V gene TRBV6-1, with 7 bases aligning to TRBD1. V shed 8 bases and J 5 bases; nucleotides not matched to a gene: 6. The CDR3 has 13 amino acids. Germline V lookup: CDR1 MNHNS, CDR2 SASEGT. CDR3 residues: CASRDSFDQPQHF. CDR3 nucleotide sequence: TGTGCCAGCCGGGACAGTTTCGATCAGCCCCAGCATTTT.

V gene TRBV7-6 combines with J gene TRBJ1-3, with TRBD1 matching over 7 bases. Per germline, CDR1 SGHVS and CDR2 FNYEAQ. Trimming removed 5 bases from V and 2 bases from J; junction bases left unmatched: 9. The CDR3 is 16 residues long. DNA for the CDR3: TGTGCCAGCAGCCTACGACAGGGAGGAGCTGGAAACACCATATATTTT. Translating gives CASSLRQGGAGNTIYF.

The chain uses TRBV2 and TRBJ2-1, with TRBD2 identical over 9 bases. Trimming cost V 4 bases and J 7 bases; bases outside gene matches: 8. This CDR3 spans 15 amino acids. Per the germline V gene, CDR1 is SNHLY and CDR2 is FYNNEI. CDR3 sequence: CASSVEGLARNEQFF. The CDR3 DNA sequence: TGTGCCAGCAGTGTGGAGGGACTAGCTAGGAATGAGCAGTTCTTC.

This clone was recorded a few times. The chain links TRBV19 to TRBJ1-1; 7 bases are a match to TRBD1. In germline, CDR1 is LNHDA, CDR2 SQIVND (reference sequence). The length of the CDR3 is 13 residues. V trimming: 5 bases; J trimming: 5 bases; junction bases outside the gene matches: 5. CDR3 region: CASSARTGTEAFF. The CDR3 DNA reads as TGTGCCAGTAGTGCGCGGACAGGTACTGAAGCTTTCTTT.

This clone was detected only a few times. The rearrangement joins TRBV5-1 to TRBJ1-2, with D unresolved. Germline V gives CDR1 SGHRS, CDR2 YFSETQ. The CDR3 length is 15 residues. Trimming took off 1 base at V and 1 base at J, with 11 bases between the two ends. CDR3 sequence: CASSLQEGGNYGYTF. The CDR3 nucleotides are TGCGCCAGCAGCTTGCAGGAAGGAGGTAACTATGGCTACACCTTC.

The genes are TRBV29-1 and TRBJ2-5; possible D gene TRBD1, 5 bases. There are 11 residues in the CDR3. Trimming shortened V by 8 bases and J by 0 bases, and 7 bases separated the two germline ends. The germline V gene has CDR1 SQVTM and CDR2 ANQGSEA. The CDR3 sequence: CSTQDQETQYF. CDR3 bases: TGCAGCACACAGGACCAAGAGACCCAGTACTTC.

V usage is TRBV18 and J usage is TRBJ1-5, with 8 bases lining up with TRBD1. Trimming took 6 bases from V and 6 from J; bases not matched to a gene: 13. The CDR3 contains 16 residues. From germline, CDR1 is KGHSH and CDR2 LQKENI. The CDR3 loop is CASSPEGQGAAQPQHF. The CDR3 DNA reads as TGTGCCAGCTCTCCGGAGGGCCAGGGGGCGGCTCAGCCCCAGCATTTT. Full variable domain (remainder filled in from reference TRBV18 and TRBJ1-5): NAGVMQNPRHLVRRRGQEARLRCSPMKGHSHVYWYRQLPEEGLKFMVYLQKENIIDESGMPKERFSAEFPKEGPSILRIQQVVRGDSAAYFCASSPEGQGAAQPQHFGDGTRLSIL.

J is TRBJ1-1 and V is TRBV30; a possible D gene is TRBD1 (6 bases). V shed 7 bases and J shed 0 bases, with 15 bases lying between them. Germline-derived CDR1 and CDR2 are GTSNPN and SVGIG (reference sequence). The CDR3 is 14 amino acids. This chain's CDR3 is CASTGHGVNTEAFF. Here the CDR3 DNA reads TGTGCCTCCACAGGGCATGGGGTGAACACTGAAGCTTTCTTT.

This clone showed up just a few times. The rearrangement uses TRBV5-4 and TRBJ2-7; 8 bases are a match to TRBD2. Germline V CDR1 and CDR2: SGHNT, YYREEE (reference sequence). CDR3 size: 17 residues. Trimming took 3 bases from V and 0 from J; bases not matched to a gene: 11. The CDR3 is CASSSVPSGSPSYEQYF. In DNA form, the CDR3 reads TGTGCCAGCAGCTCCGTCCCCAGCGGGAGTCCCTCCTACGAGCAGTACTTC.

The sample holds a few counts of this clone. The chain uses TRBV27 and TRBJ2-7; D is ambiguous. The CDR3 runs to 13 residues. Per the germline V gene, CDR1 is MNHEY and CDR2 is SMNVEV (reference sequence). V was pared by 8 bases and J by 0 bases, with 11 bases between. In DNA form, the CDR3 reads TGTGCCAGCTCAGAGGCAGACTCCTACGAGCAGTACTTC. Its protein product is CASSEADSYEQYF.

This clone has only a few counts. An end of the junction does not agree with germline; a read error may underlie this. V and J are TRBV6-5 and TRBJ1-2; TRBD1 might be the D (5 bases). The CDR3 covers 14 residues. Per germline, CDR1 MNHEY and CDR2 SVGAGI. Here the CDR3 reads CASSYGGRDYCYTF. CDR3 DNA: TGTGCCAGCAGTTACGGTGGCAGGGACTATTGCTACACCTTC.

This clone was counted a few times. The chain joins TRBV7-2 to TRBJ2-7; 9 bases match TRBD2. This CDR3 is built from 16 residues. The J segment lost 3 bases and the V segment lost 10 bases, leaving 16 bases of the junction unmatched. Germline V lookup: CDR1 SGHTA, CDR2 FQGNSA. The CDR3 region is CATNLVAGAPNYEQYF. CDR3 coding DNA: TGTGCCACCAATCTTGTAGCGGGAGCTCCCAACTACGAGCAGTACTTC.

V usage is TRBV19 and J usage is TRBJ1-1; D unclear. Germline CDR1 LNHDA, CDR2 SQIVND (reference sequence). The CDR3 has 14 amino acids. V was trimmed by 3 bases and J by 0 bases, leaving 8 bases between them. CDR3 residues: CASSIWAMNTEAFF. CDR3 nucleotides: TGTGCCAGTAGTATTTGGGCTATGAACACTGAAGCTTTCTTT.

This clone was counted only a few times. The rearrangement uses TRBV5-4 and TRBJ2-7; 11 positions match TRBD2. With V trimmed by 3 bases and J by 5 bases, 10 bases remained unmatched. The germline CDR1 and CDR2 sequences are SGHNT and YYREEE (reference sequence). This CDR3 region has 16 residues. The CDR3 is CASSSQASGRRNEQYF. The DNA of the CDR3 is TGTGCCAGCAGCTCGCAGGCTAGCGGGAGGAGGAACGAGCAGTACTTC.

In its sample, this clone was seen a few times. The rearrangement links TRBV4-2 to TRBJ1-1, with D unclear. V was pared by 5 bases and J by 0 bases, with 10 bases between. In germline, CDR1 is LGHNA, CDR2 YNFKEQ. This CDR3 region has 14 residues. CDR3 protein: CASSAVGVNTEAFF. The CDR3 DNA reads TGTGCCAGCAGCGCCGTGGGAGTGAACACTGAAGCTTTCTTT.

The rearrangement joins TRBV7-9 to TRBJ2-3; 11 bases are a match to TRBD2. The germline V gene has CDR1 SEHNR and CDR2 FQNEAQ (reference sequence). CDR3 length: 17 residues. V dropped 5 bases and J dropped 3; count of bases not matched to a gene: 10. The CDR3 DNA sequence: TGTGCCAGCAGCCAACGTTTAGCGGGAGGGCCTACAGATACGCAGTATTTT. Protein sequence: CASSQRLAGGPTDTQYF.

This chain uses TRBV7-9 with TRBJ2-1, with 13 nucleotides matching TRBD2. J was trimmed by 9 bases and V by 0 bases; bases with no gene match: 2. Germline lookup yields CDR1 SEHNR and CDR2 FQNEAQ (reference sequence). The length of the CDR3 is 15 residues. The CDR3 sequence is CASSLALAGGSEQFF. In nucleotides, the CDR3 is TGTGCCAGCAGCTTAGCACTAGCGGGAGGGAGTGAGCAGTTCTTC.

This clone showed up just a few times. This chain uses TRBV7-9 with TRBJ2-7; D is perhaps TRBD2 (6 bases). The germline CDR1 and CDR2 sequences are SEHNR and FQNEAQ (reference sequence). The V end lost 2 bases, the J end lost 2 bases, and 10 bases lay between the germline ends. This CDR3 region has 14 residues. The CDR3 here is CASSLQLAPYEQYF. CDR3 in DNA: TGTGCCAGCAGCTTACAACTAGCCCCCTACGAGCAGTACTTC.

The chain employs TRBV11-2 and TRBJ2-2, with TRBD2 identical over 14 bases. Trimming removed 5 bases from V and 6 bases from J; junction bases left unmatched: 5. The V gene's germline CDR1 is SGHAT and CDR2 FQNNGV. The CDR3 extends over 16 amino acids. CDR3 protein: CASSPGLAGASGELFF. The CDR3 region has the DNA TGTGCCAGCAGCCCGGGACTAGCGGGAGCGTCCGGGGAGCTGTTTTTT. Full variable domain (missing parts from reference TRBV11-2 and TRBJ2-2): EAGVAQSPRYKIIEKRQSVAFWCNPISGHATLYWYQQILGQGPKLLIQFQNNGVVDDSQLPKDRFSAERLKGVDSTLKIQPAKLEDSAVYLCASSPGLAGASGELFFGEGSRLTVL.

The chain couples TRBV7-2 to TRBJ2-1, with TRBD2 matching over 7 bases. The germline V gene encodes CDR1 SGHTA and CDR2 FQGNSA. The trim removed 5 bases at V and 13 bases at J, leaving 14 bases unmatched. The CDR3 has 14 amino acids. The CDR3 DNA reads TGTGCCAGCAGCGCCATTAGGGACTACTCGAGTCAGTTCTTC. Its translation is CASSAIRDYSSQFF.

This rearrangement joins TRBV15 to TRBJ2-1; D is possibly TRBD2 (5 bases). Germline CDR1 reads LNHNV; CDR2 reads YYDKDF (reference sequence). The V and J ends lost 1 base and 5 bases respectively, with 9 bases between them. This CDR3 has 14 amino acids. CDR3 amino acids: CATSRGGLDNEQFF. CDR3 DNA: TGTGCCACCAGCAGAGGAGGACTCGACAATGAGCAGTTCTTC.